The 29 T cell receptor beta chains below come from one sample, sequenced in a study of blood T cell repertoires in COVID-19. Clones were sequenced by immunoSEQ multiplex PCR, and TCRdb holds only the in-frame ones, with some missing. The repertoire holds about 270,000 clones, approximately 90% seen once, with roughly 1.2% in the top ten. Sequenced sample: PBMCs or T cells enriched from blood (not recorded which). All receptors come from a woman aged 40 to 50 with acute COVID-19.

This clone is a singleton in its sample. The DNA for the CDR3 is TGTGCCAGCTCACTGAGACCGGGACTAGCGGATTTGGGTCTCGGGAATGAGCAGTTCTTC. This encodes CASSLRPGLADLGLGNEQFF. This rearrangement joins TRBV18 to TRBJ2-1; 11 positions match TRBD2. The germline gives CDR1 KGHSH, CDR2 LQKENI. The CDR3 has 20 residues. V was clipped by 4 bases and J by 7 bases; unmatched bases: 21.

The chain links TRBV7-2 to TRBJ1-1; TRBD1 is a possible D gene (6 bases). CDR3 size: 13 residues. The ends were cut back, 6 bases at V and 3 bases at J, with 11 bases in the middle. CDR1 and CDR2 from the germline V gene are SGHTA and FQGNSA. CDR3 amino acids: CASSPDSYTEAFF. DNA of the CDR3: TGTGCCAGCAGTCCGGACAGTTACACTGAAGCTTTCTTT.

The chain joins TRBV3-1 (or the pseudogene TRBV3-2) to TRBJ2-2, with TRBD2 matching 14 bases. Looked up from germline, CDR1 is LGHDT and CDR2 is YNNKEL (reference sequence). The CDR3 length is 16 residues. Trimming took 1 base from V and 7 from J; bases not matched to a gene: 2. CDR3 protein: CASSQGLAGGSGELFF. DNA for the CDR3: TGTGCCAGCAGCCAAGGACTAGCGGGAGGGAGCGGGGAGCTGTTTTTT.

This chain links TRBV6-5 with TRBJ1-1; the D gene is possibly TRBD1 (5 bases). The V and J ends lost 6 bases and 4 bases respectively, with 15 bases between them. CDR1 and CDR2 from the germline V gene are MNHEY and SVGAGI. This CDR3 spans 14 amino acids. CDR3 nucleotides: TGTGCCAGCAGCTTAGACTGGGGGGGCACTGAAGCTTTCTTT. Amino acid sequence: CASSLDWGGTEAFF.

The chain employs TRBV7-2 and TRBJ1-2; D might be TRBD1 (6 bases). V was pared by 5 bases and J by 0 bases, with 16 bases between. The CDR3 has 16 residues. Germline V gene data show CDR1 as SGHTA and CDR2 as FQGNSA. As DNA, the CDR3 is TGTGCCAGCAGCCAGGACAGTACCCTTACTAACTATGGCTACACCTTC. Protein sequence: CASSQDSTLTNYGYTF.

The V and J genes are TRBV19 and TRBJ2-1, with 16 bases identical to TRBD2. The CDR3 runs to 16 residues. The germline V gene has CDR1 LNHDA and CDR2 SQIVND (reference sequence). J lost 12 bases, V lost 7 bases, and 12 bases had no gene match. CDR3 nucleotides: TGTGCCAGTAATGGTCCGGGACTAGCGGGAGGGCCCGCGCAGTTCTTC. Translation: CASNGPGLAGGPAQFF.

This rearrangement joins TRBV7-2 to TRBJ2-3, with 11 bases identical to TRBD2. The V segment lost 5 bases and the J segment 4 bases; nucleotides outside the gene matches: 5. CDR3 length equals 15 residues. Germline assignment: CDR1 SGHTA and CDR2 FQGNSA. In DNA, the CDR3 is TGTGCCAGCAGCGAAGCTAGCGGGAGGTCAGATACGCAGTATTTT. Its translation: CASSEASGRSDTQYF.

This chain connects TRBV27 to TRBJ2-5; D unresolved. Germline CDR1 is MNHEY and CDR2 is SMNVEV (reference sequence). CDR3 length equals 14 residues. The V and J ends lost 2 bases and 2 bases respectively, with 9 bases between them. CDR3 amino acids: CASSLTYSQETQYF. The CDR3 DNA reads TGTGCCAGCAGTTTAACTTACTCACAAGAGACCCAGTACTTC.

There are a few counts of this clone. This chain joins TRBV10-3 and TRBJ2-6, with 12 bases aligning to TRBD1. V lost 4 bases to trimming and J lost 0 bases; unmatched junction nucleotides: 4. Germline V CDR1 and CDR2: ENHRY, SYGVKD. The CDR3 length is 18 residues. The CDR3 DNA follows: TGTGCCATCAGTGTATGGGACAGGGGGCACTCTGGGGCCAACGTCCTGACTTTC. It codes for CAISVWDRGHSGANVLTF.

The chain couples TRBV28 to TRBJ2-2, with TRBD1 matching 7 bases. The V gene's germline CDR1 is MDHEN and CDR2 SYDVKM. This CDR3 is 16 amino acids long. V shed 5 bases, J shed 1 base, and the junction held 7 bases outside the gene matches. This CDR3 is CASSPNQGENTGELFF. For the CDR3, the DNA is TGTGCCAGCAGTCCAAATCAGGGGGAGAACACCGGGGAGCTGTTTTTT.

V gene TRBV5-1 combines with J gene TRBJ1-3; D remains unclear. V lost 2 bases and J lost 0, with 9 bases in between. Germline values: CDR1 SGHRS, CDR2 YFSETQ. This CDR3 is built from 15 residues. CDR3 nucleotide sequence: TGCGCCAGCAGCTTAGCCCTCGACTCTGGAAACACCATATATTTT. This translates into CASSLALDSGNTIYF.

The gene calls are TRBV7-8 and TRBJ1-3; 9 nucleotides agree with TRBD1. The V gene end was trimmed by 4 bases and the J gene end by 8 bases; junction bases not matched to a gene: 3. Germline CDR1 and CDR2: SGHVS and FQNEAQ. The CDR3 length is 13 residues. CDR3 protein: CASSSQGADTIYF. The CDR3 coding sequence is TGTGCCAGCAGCTCACAGGGGGCGGACACCATATATTTT.

In its sample, this clone was seen once. The chain uses TRBV25-1 and TRBJ2-2, with 8 bases fitting TRBD1. CDR1 and CDR2 from the germline V gene are MGHDK and SYGVNS. V shed 6 bases and J 5 bases; nucleotides not matched to a gene: 8. The CDR3 is 15 residues long. The CDR3: CASSARTGRTGELFF. The CDR3 DNA sequence: TGTGCCAGCAGCGCCCGGACAGGGCGGACCGGGGAGCTGTTTTTT. Together with reference TRBV25-1 and TRBJ2-2, the CDR3 gives the full variable domain: EADIYQTPRYLVIGTGKKITLECSQTMGHDKMYWYQQDPGMELHLIHYSYGVNSTEKGDLSSESTVSRIRTEHFPLTLESARPSHTSQYLCASSARTGRTGELFFGEGSRLTVL.

This rearrangement joins TRBV10-2 to TRBJ2-7; 7 positions match TRBD1. CDR1 is WSHSY and CDR2 is SAAADI in the germline V gene. The CDR3 covers 14 residues. With 6 bases clipped from V and 4 bases from J, the junction kept 9 bases outside the gene matches. The CDR3 region is CASRRGQGSYEQYF. As DNA, the CDR3 is TGCGCCAGCAGAAGGGGGCAGGGGTCGTACGAGCAGTACTTC.

This clone showed up just once. The CDR3 sequence is CASSSRTGTLNTEAFF. CDR3 bases: TGTGCCAGCAGCTCCAGGACAGGGACCTTGAACACTGAAGCTTTCTTT. The chain carries TRBV7-9 and TRBJ1-1; 8 bases map to TRBD1. The CDR3 has 16 residues. Germline V gives CDR1 SEHNR, CDR2 FQNEAQ (reference sequence). With V trimmed by 4 bases and J by 0 bases, 7 bases remained unmatched.

V usage is TRBV2 and J usage is TRBJ2-1; TRBD2 matches 15 bases. This CDR3 is built from 14 residues. Germline V gives CDR1 SNHLY, CDR2 FYNNEI. The V and J ends lost 9 bases and 6 bases, in that order; junction bases with no gene match: 3. CDR3 in amino acids: CARPGLAGGNEQFF. The CDR3 coding sequence is TGTGCCAGACCGGGACTAGCGGGAGGCAATGAGCAGTTCTTC. The full variable domain, with the rest looked up from reference TRBV2 and TRBJ2-1, is EPEVTQTPSHQVTQMGQEVILRCVPISNHLYFYWYRQILGQKVEFLVSFYNNEISEKSEIFDDQFSVERPDGSNFTLKIRSTKLEDSAMYFCARPGLAGGNEQFFGPGTRLTVL.

The chain carries TRBV20-1 and TRBJ2-7; D gene unclear. V was shortened by 3 bases and J by 2 bases, with 11 bases between the two germline ends. The CDR3 extends over 13 amino acids. The germline gives CDR1 DFQATT, CDR2 SNEGSKA (reference sequence). CDR3 in DNA: TGCAGTGCTAGTAGGCAGGTCCCCTACGAGCAGTACTTC. It specifies CSASRQVPYEQYF.

This sequence joins TRBV10-2 and TRBJ1-5, with TRBD1 matching over 10 bases. The V and J ends lost 4 bases and 5 bases, in that order; junction bases with no gene match: 5. Germline values: CDR1 WSHSY, CDR2 SAAADI. The CDR3 consists of 15 residues. The DNA for the CDR3 is TGCGCCAGCAGTGGCTTCGGGACAGGGGATCAGCCCCAGCATTTT. Amino acid sequence: CASSGFGTGDQPQHF.

The chain combines TRBV28 with TRBJ2-3; 8 bases are shared with TRBD1. After removal of 3 bases from V and 0 bases from J, the junction contained 5 bases not matched to a gene. The CDR3 length is 16 residues. CDR1 is MDHEN, CDR2 SYDVKM, per germline. This CDR3 is CASSLGTGGSTDTQYF. For the CDR3, the DNA is TGTGCCAGCAGTTTGGGGACAGGCGGAAGCACAGATACGCAGTATTTT. Combining the CDR3 with reference TRBV28 and TRBJ2-3 gives the whole variable domain DVKVTQSSRYLVKRTGEKVFLECVQDMDHENMFWYRQDPGLGLRLIYFSYDVKMKEKGDIPEGYSVSREKKERFSLILESASTNQTSMYLCASSLGTGGSTDTQYFGPGTRLTVL.

The V call is TRBV4-2, the J call TRBJ2-7; TRBD2 aligns across 9 bases. The CDR3 is 19 amino acids. J was trimmed by 3 bases and V by 0 bases; bases with no gene match: 15. Germline CDR1 is LGHNA and CDR2 is YNFKEQ. CDR3 coding DNA: TGTGCCAGCAGCCAAGATCTTCCGTTTCTAGCGGGACCCTTCTACGAGCAGTACTTC. As protein: CASSQDLPFLAGPFYEQYF.

This clone showed up just once. This sequence joins TRBV20-1 and TRBJ2-5; 7 bases fit TRBD2. The J segment lost 5 bases and the V segment lost 4 bases, leaving 4 bases of the junction unmatched. CDR1 and CDR2 from the germline V gene are DFQATT and SNEGSKA (reference sequence). CDR3 length: 12 residues. DNA for the CDR3: TGCAGTGCTACTGAGCGGGGTGAGACCCAGTACTTC. It translates to CSATERGETQYF.

The chain carries TRBV6-5 and TRBJ1-2, with a possible D match to TRBD1 (6 bases). Germline assignment: CDR1 MNHEY and CDR2 SVGAGI. The V end lost 1 base, the J end lost 5 bases, and 14 bases lay between the germline ends. The CDR3 runs to 15 residues. This chain's CDR3 is CASSYFPWQGYGYTF. The CDR3 coding sequence is TGTGCCAGCAGTTACTTCCCGTGGCAGGGGTATGGCTACACCTTC.

With regard to this clone: At one end the junction does not follow the germline gene, possibly because of a read error. J is TRBJ2-3 and V is TRBV4-1; 11 nucleotides line up with TRBD2. CDR1 is MGHRA and CDR2 is YSYEKL in the germline V gene. This CDR3 contains 14 residues. DNA for the CDR3: TGCGCCAGCAGCCAAGTCACCAGACTAGCGGGAAGGTGTTTT. Amino acid sequence: CASSQVTRLAGRCF.

V and J are TRBV10-3 and TRBJ1-1, with D tentatively TRBD1 (5 bases). The CDR3 has 13 amino acids. Germline CDR1 is ENHRY and CDR2 is SYGVKD. The ends were cut back, 8 bases at V and 4 bases at J, with 14 bases in the middle. CDR3 sequence: CAIDQGGGTEAFF. The CDR3 nucleotides are TGTGCCATCGATCAGGGAGGAGGCACTGAAGCTTTCTTT.

A remark on this clone: The same CDR3 arises from other DNA sequences in this sample as well. CDR3 sequence reads: CASSLGQQETQYF. Written as DNA, the CDR3 is TGTGCCAGCAGCTTAGGACAGCAAGAGACCCAGTACTTC. The chain carries TRBV7-2 and TRBJ2-5; D perhaps matches TRBD1 (5 bases). CDR1 SGHTA and CDR2 FQGNSA come from the germline V gene. Trimming pared 1 base from V and 2 bases from J, leaving 5 bases between. The CDR3 has 13 amino acids.

The chain employs TRBV30 and TRBJ1-5; D unresolved. The V end lost 0 bases, the J end lost 4 bases, and 7 bases lay between the germline ends. Germline CDR1 GTSNPN, CDR2 SVGIG (reference sequence). This CDR3 has 13 residues. The CDR3 DNA follows: TGTGCCTGGAGTGTCGGGAGGAATCAGCCCCAGCATTTT. Translation: CAWSVGRNQPQHF.

The chain links TRBV3-1 (or the pseudogene TRBV3-2) to TRBJ1-2, with D perhaps matching TRBD1 (5 bases). The CDR3 is made up of 16 amino acids. Germline V gene sequence: CDR1 LGHDT, CDR2 YNNKEL (reference sequence). V lost 1 base, J lost 0 bases, and 12 bases lay in between. CDR3 coding DNA: TGTGCCAGCAGCCAAGTTCTACAGGCCACTAACTATGGCTACACCTTC. Translating it yields CASSQVLQATNYGYTF.

The V and J genes are TRBV9 and TRBJ2-7; 10 nucleotides match TRBD1. The V segment lost 4 bases and the J segment 1 base; nucleotides outside the gene matches: 5. CDR3 length: 15 residues. The germline V gene has CDR1 SGDLS and CDR2 YYNGEE. CDR3 sequence: CASSSRTGGSYEQYV. In DNA, the CDR3 is TGTGCCAGCAGCTCCCGGACAGGGGGATCCTACGAGCAGTACGTC.

The chain recombines TRBV7-2 with TRBJ1-1; 7 positions match TRBD1. The CDR3 is 13 residues long. The ends lost 5 bases at V and 4 bases at J; junction bases unmatched: 4. Germline V gene sequence: CDR1 SGHTA, CDR2 FQGNSA. The CDR3: CASSRGTVTEAFF. DNA of the CDR3: TGTGCCAGCAGCCGCGGGACAGTCACTGAAGCTTTCTTT.